This passage covers 2 T cell receptor beta chains from one sample sequenced in a study of blood T cell repertoires in COVID-19. Only in-frame clones appear in the TCRdb table, and some are missing; sequencing was by immunoSEQ multiplex PCR. The repertoire holds under 200,000 clones, with 88% as singletons. Specimen: PBMCs or T cells enriched from blood (not recorded which). These receptors all stem from a woman aged 45-59 years who had recovered from COVID-19.

This clone was seen just once. The chain carries TRBV5-4 and TRBJ1-4; the match to TRBD1 covers 8 bases. V gave up 3 bases and J gave up 5 bases; unmatched junction bases: 3. This CDR3 is 14 amino acids long. From germline, CDR1 is SGHNT and CDR2 YYREEE (reference sequence). In DNA, the CDR3 is TGTGCCAGCAGCTCGGGACAGGAAAATGAAAAACTGTTTTTT. Translation gives CASSSGQENEKLFF. Full variable domain (missing parts from reference TRBV5-4 and TRBJ1-4): ETGVTQSPTHLIKTRGQQVTLRCSSQSGHNTVSWYQQALGQGPQFIFQYYREEENGRGNFPPRFSGLQFPNYSSELNVNALELDDSALYLCASSSGQENEKLFFGSGTQLSVL.

J is TRBJ1-2 and V is TRBV4-3; a weak D match, TRBD1 (6 bases). CDR1 and CDR2 (germline): LGHNA, YSLEER. Trimming took off 0 bases at V and 5 bases at J, with 16 bases between the two ends. The CDR3 contains 16 residues. In DNA, the CDR3 is TGCGCCAGCAGCCAAGATGGACAGTATTATGCATATGGCTACACCTTC. This sequence encodes CASSQDGQYYAYGYTF.